One T cell receptor beta chain is described in this entry. TCRdb's copy holds only in-frame clones and misses some; the assay was immunoSEQ multiplex PCR. The top ten hold approximately 3% of the sample, which has 75,000 to 90,000 clones, around nine tenths seen once. The data were taken from a study of OX40 agonist ivuxolimab in advanced cancers. Trimming took 9 bases from V and 7 from J, leaving 15 bases between them. Germline V CDR1 and CDR2: SNHLY, FYNNEI. CDR3 size: 13 residues. The clonotype comes from an adult with an advanced solid tumor such as melanoma, head and neck, liver or kidney cancer. The chain joins TRBV2 to TRBJ1-4, with D maybe TRBD1 (5 bases). This material consisted of CD4+ or CD8+ T cells sorted from blood, taken in a trial of the OX40 agonist ivuxolimab. The chain's CDR3 is CARGFSGGEKLFF. The CDR3 DNA sequence: TGTGCCAGAGGATTCTCTGGGGGTGAAAAACTGTTTTTT.